The 16 T cell receptor beta chains below were found in one sample sequenced in a study of pediatric ulcerative colitis. Profiling relied on immunoSEQ multiplex PCR, and the TCRdb table lists in-frame clones only, not all of them. The data hold 18,000 or so clones, with under 75% observed a single time. Rectal tissue came from one to two pinch biopsies taken at colonoscopy. The sample was gut tissue. The receptors were sampled from a boy between 10 and 17 years old with moderate ulcerative colitis.

Only one count was recorded for this clone. The chain has TRBV29-1 and TRBJ2-2, with 9 positions matching TRBD1. The germline V gene encodes CDR1 SQVTM and CDR2 ANQGSEA. V dropped 4 bases and J dropped 6; count of bases not matched to a gene: 6. The CDR3 is 14 amino acids. CDR3 amino acids: CSVVRQGGPGELFF. CDR3 sequence (DNA): TGCAGCGTTGTTCGACAGGGGGGACCCGGGGAGCTGTTTTTT.

J is TRBJ2-7 and V is TRBV4-1; 12 bases map to TRBD2. This CDR3 has 13 residues. Germline V gene sequence: CDR1 MGHRA, CDR2 YSYEKL. The ends lost 5 bases at V and 4 bases at J; junction bases unmatched: 0. CDR3 sequence reads: CASSGLAGYEQYF. CDR3 nucleotides: TGCGCCAGCAGCGGACTAGCGGGGTACGAGCAGTACTTC.

This chain uses TRBV7-2 with TRBJ2-6, with 7 bases lining up with TRBD1. This CDR3 has 18 residues. In germline, CDR1 is SGHTA, CDR2 FQGNSA. Trimming at V came to 7 bases and at J to 2 bases, leaving 14 bases not matched to a gene. The CDR3 region has the DNA TGTGCCAGCACCTCATACGTGAAGGGGGCAGCTGGGGCCAACGTCCTGACTTTC. Protein sequence: CASTSYVKGAAGANVLTF.

The chain couples TRBV7-2 to TRBJ2-3, with TRBD1 matching 7 bases. In germline, CDR1 is SGHTA, CDR2 FQGNSA. The V and J ends lost 1 base and 3 bases, in that order; junction bases with no gene match: 13. The CDR3 covers 18 residues. CDR3 sequence (DNA): TGTGCCAGCAGCTTAGGGTGGGCAGGGGGAACACGTACAGATACGCAGTATTTT. Protein: CASSLGWAGGTRTDTQYF.

V is TRBV28 and J is TRBJ1-2; 11 bases match TRBD1. The V and J ends lost 3 bases and 6 bases, in that order; junction bases with no gene match: 6. The CDR3 runs 15 residues. Per germline, CDR1 MDHEN and CDR2 SYDVKM. CDR3 sequence reads: CASSLVGTGGDGYTF. The CDR3 DNA is TGTGCCAGCAGTTTGGTAGGGACAGGGGGGGATGGCTACACCTTC.

This chain uses TRBV6-1 with TRBJ2-5; D remains unclear. V shed 1 base and J shed 10 bases, with 10 bases lying between them. In germline, CDR1 is MNHNS, CDR2 SASEGT. There are 12 residues in the CDR3. The CDR3 coding sequence is TGTGCCAGCAGTGAAGAGGGAAAAGACCAGTACTTC. Its protein product is CASSEEGKDQYF.

The rearrangement uses TRBV28 and TRBJ2-7; D remains unclear. CDR3 length: 15 residues. V dropped 6 bases and J dropped 3 bases, with 18 bases sitting between them. Per the germline V gene, CDR1 is MDHEN and CDR2 is SYDVKM. The CDR3 nucleotides read TGTGCCAGCAGCCCCCCGGGTTACAAAGACTACGAGCAGTACTTC. It yields the protein CASSPPGYKDYEQYF.

The chain links TRBV7-9 to TRBJ2-1, with 10 bases that match TRBD2. Germline V CDR1 and CDR2: SEHNR, FQNEAQ (reference sequence). CDR3 size: 15 residues. J gave up 8 bases and V 4 bases, and 8 bases lay outside the gene matches. The CDR3: CASSSPSGSIYEQFF. CDR3 nucleotide sequence: TGTGCCAGCAGCTCTCCTAGCGGGAGTATCTATGAGCAGTTCTTC.

V is TRBV19 and J is TRBJ1-2; TRBD1 matches at 11 bases. There are 16 residues in the CDR3. The J segment lost 2 bases and the V segment lost 6 bases, leaving 8 bases of the junction unmatched. The germline gives CDR1 LNHDA, CDR2 SQIVND (reference sequence). The CDR3 bases are TGTGCCAGTAGATTACACCGGGACAGGGGGAACTATGGCTACACCTTC. Amino acid sequence: CASRLHRDRGNYGYTF.

In its sample, this clone was seen once. The identical CDR3 is also encoded by other nucleotide sequences in the sample. CDR3 DNA: TGTGCCAGCAGGCGAGGACTAGCGAACACCGGGGAGCTGTTTTTT. This sequence encodes CASRRGLANTGELFF. This chain joins TRBV6-5 and TRBJ2-2; TRBD2 agrees at 7 bases. This CDR3 has 15 residues. V was clipped by 6 bases and J by 0 bases; unmatched bases: 4. Germline values: CDR1 MNHEY, CDR2 SVGAGI.

Only a few counts were recorded for this clone. The rearrangement joins TRBV5-1 to TRBJ2-1; the match to TRBD2 covers 7 bases. The CDR3 has 15 residues. J lost 9 bases, V lost 4 bases, and 13 bases had no gene match. CDR1 and CDR2 (germline): SGHRS, YFSETQ. CDR3 nucleotide sequence: TGCGCCAGCAGCACATGGCAGACCCCGGGAGGTGAGCAGTTCTTC. Translating gives CASSTWQTPGGEQFF. Together with reference TRBV5-1 and TRBJ2-1, the CDR3 gives the full variable domain: KAGVTQTPRYLIKTRGQQVTLSCSPISGHRSVSWYQQTPGQGLQFLFEYFSETQRNKGNFPGRFSGRQFSNSRSEMNVSTLELGDSALYLCASSTWQTPGGEQFFGPGTRLTVL.

The V gene is TRBV9, the J gene TRBJ2-2; 7 bases fit TRBD1. The trim removed 3 bases at V and 7 bases at J, leaving 6 bases unmatched. CDR3 length equals 14 residues. CDR1 is SGDLS and CDR2 is YYNGEE in the germline V gene. The CDR3 nucleotides read TGTGCCAGCAGCGCCCATACAGGGGACGGGGAGCTGTTTTTT. This gives the protein CASSAHTGDGELFF.

The V and J genes are TRBV7-9 and TRBJ1-2; 7 bases agree with TRBD1. V lost 1 base to trimming and J lost 4 bases; unmatched junction nucleotides: 9. Germline CDR1 SEHNR, CDR2 FQNEAQ (reference sequence). The CDR3 has 16 residues. The CDR3 DNA sequence: TGTGCCAGCAGCTTAGTGGTTCGGGACAGCATCTATGGCTACACCTTC. As protein: CASSLVVRDSIYGYTF.

The V gene is TRBV18, the J gene TRBJ2-1; possibly TRBD1 or TRBD2 for D (7 bases each). The ends were cut back, 1 base at V and 4 bases at J, with 26 bases in the middle. CDR1 and CDR2 from the germline V gene are KGHSH and LQKENI. This CDR3 is 20 amino acids long. CDR3 nucleotide sequence: TGTGCCAGCTCACCACGTAATCCAGTTGGGGCAGGGGGACTATACAATGAGCAGTTCTTC. Its translation: CASSPRNPVGAGGLYNEQFF.

The V gene is TRBV6-4, the J gene TRBJ2-1, with TRBD2 matching over 9 bases. The germline V gene encodes CDR1 MRHNA and CDR2 SNTAGT. J lost 7 bases, V lost 3 bases, and 7 bases had no gene match. The CDR3 consists of 15 residues. In DNA form, the CDR3 reads TGTGCCAGCAGTGAAGTAGCGGGAGCGGGGAATGAGCAGTTCTTC. This gives the protein CASSEVAGAGNEQFF.

This chain connects TRBV5-1 to TRBJ1-1; maybe TRBD1 (5 bases). V lost 5 bases, J lost 1 base, and 18 bases lay in between. The V gene's germline CDR1 is SGHRS and CDR2 YFSETQ. The length of the CDR3 is 16 residues. The CDR3 sequence: CASRATGSGTNTEAFF. The CDR3 DNA reads TGCGCCAGCAGGGCCACGGGGTCAGGGACGAACACTGAAGCTTTCTTT.